The 2 T cell receptor beta chains below were found in one sample sequenced in a study of spatial heterogeneity in lung cancer. Time point defined: sample taken at primary tumor resection. Whole RNA, which was extracted from tumor, nontumor lung tissue or frozen PBMC, was sequenced without any cell sorting. Each CDR3 protein gets one entry after TCRdb re-called the 5' RACE reads with MiXCR. Here the sample spans roughly 6,900 distinct CDR3 sequences, 5% to 6% being singletons. This specimen consisted of normal lung tissue next to the tumor, obtained at surgery. The origin of the receptors is a female donor with early-stage non-small cell lung cancer.

There are many counts of this clonotype. This beta chain turned up in a library designed for alpha chains; as an off-target read, its abundance says little. This chain joins TRBV4-2 and TRBJ2-1; D is unresolved. Deletions cut 6 bases from V and 9 bases from J, with 9 bases between. This CDR3 has 11 residues. The germline V gene encodes CDR1 LGHNA and CDR2 YNFKEQ. The CDR3 DNA reads TGTGCCAGCAGGAATTATGGTGAGCAGTTCTTC. It codes for CASRNYGEQFF.

By frequency in the sample, this clonotype is medium-sized. Since the library was made to target alpha chains, this beta chain is a stray read and its abundance is not meaningful. The J gene is TRBJ2-7, the V gene TRBV4-1; 7 nucleotides match TRBD2. After removal of 0 bases from V and 1 base from J, the junction contained 6 bases not matched to a gene. CDR3 length: 16 amino acids. From germline, CDR1 is MGHRA and CDR2 YSYEKL. In DNA form, the CDR3 reads TGCGCCAGCAGCCAAGATTTCCAGCGGGGTTCCTACGAGCAGTACTTC. Amino acid sequence: CASSQDFQRGSYEQYF.